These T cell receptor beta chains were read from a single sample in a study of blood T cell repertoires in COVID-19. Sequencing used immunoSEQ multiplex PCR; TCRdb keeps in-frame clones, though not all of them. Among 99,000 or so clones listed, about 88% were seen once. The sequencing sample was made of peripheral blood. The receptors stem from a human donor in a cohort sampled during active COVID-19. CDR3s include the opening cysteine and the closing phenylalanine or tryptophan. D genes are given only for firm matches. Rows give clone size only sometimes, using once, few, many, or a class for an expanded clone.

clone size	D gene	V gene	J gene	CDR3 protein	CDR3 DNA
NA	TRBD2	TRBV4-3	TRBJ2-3	CASSQEGSGGSDTQYF	TGCGCCAGCAGCCAAGAAGGATCGGGGGGGTCAGATACGCAGTATTTT
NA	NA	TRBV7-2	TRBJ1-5	CASSLDSYSNQPQHF	TGTGCCAGCAGCTTGGACAGTTATAGCAATCAGCCCCAGCATTTT
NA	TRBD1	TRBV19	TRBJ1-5	CASSIGRGQVQPQHF	TGTGCCAGTAGTATTGGCAGGGGGCAGGTTCAGCCCCAGCATTTT
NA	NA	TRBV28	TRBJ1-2	CASRPTGYGYTF	TGTGCCAGCAGGCCAACAGGATATGGCTACACCTTC
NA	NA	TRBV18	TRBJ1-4	CASSTVATNEKLFF	TGTGCCAGCTCAACAGTCGCAACTAATGAAAAACTGTTTTTT
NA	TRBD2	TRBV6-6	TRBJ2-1	CASTPSGRNNEQFF	TGTGCCAGCACCCCTAGCGGGAGAAATAATGAGCAGTTCTTC
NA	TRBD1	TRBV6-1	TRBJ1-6	CASSDRAGTGDSPLHF	TGTGCCAGCAGTGATCGAGCCGGGACAGGGGATTCACCCCTCCACTTT
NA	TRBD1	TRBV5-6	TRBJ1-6	CASSFADARGLGSPLHF	TGTGCCAGCAGCTTCGCAGACGCGAGGGGGCTCGGGTCACCCCTCCACTTT
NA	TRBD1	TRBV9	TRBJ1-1	CASSQGTGSTTEAFF	TGTGCCAGCAGCCAGGGGACAGGGAGTACCACTGAAGCTTTCTTT
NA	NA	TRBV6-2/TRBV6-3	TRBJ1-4	CASSYLGRIATNEKLFF	TGTGCCAGCAGTTACTTGGGCAGAATTGCAACTAATGAAAAACTGTTTTTT
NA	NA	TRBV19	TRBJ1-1	CASSLSTEAFF	TGTGCCAGTAGTCTATCCACTGAAGCTTTCTTT
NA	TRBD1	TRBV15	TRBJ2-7	CATSRDRVTGNEQYF	TGTGCCACCAGCAGAGACCGGGTGACAGGGAACGAGCAGTACTTC
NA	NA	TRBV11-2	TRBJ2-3	CASSLVSGWTDTQYF	TGTGCCAGCAGCTTAGTGTCAGGGTGGACAGATACGCAGTATTTT
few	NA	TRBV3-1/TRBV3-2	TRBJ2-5	CASSQKQGRRETQYF	TGTGCCAGCAGCCAAAAACAGGGTCGAAGGGAGACCCAGTACTTC
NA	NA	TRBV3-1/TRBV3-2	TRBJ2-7	CASAKSPGAYEQYF	TGTGCCAGCGCCAAGAGTCCCGGAGCCTACGAGCAGTACTTC